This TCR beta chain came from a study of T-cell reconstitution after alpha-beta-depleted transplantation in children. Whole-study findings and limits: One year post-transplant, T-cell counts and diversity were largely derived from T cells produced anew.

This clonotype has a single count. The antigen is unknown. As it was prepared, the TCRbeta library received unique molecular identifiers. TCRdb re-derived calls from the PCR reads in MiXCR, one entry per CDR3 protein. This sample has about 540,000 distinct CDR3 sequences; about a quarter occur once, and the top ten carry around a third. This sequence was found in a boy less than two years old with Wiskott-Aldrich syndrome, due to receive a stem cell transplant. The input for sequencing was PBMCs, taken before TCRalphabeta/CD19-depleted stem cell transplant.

CDR3 region: CASSQEIIDTQYF. CDR3 nucleotide sequence: TGTGCCAGCAGCCAAGAAATCATAGATACGCAGTATTTT. The chain couples TRBV4-2 to TRBJ2-3; D is ambiguous. Germline lookup yields CDR1 LGHNA and CDR2 YNFKEQ. This CDR3 is 13 amino acids long. Trimming took 0 bases from V and 5 from J, leaving 6 bases between them.